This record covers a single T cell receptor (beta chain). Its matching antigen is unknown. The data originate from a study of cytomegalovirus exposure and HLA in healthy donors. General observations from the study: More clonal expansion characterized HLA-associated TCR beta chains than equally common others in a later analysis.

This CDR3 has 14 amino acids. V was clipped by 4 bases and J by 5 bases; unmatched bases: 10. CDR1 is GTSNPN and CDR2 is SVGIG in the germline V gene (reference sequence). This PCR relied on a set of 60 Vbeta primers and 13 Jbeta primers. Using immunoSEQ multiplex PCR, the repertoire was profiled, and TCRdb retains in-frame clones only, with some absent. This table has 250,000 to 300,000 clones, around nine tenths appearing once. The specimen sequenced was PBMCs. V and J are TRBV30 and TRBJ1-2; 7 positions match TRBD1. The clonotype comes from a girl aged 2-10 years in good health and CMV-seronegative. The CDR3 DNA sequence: TGTGCCTGGAACGTGGAGACAGGGAGGTATGGCTACACCTTC. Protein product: CAWNVETGRYGYTF.